Described below is a single TCR beta chain sequence and its context. Per the germline V gene, CDR1 is SGHDT and CDR2 is YYEEEE. The CDR3 runs 18 residues. The V and J ends lost 6 bases and 7 bases, in that order; junction bases with no gene match: 20. This sample was included in a study of T cells in Graves' hyperthyroidism and ophthalmopathy. Amplification of TCR beta CDR3 regions was performed using RNA transcripts as template. A set of HTBI primers served as the primers for a first-round RT-PCR of the TCR CDR3. From the multiplex PCR reads, TCRdb called clonotypes with MiXCR, one entry per CDR3 protein. The profile shows 500,000 to 750,000 distinct CDR3 sequences, about 14% of them singletons.

What was sequenced was blood. This rearrangement joins TRBV5-6 to TRBJ2-7, with 12 bases aligning to TRBD2. The source is a woman between 18 and 29 years old with Graves' ophthalmopathy. This CDR3 is CASTQGRLAGVVYREQYF. CDR3 sequence (DNA): TGTGCCAGCACCCAAGGAAGACTAGCGGGAGTGGTCTACCGGGAGCAGTACTTC.